This T cell receptor beta chain was profiled in a study of T-cell reconstitution after alpha-beta-depleted transplantation in children. It was with unique molecular identifiers that the TCRbeta library was prepared. Using its own MiXCR run on the PCR reads, TCRdb lists one record per CDR3 protein. The sample lists just over 200,000 distinct CDR3 sequences, roughly 8.3% seen once, with about a third in the top ten. This clonotype turned up a few times. Its matching antigen is unknown. Whole-study findings and limits: One year post-transplant, T-cell counts and diversity were largely derived from T cells produced anew. Recipient T cells and thymic progenitors that survived were the source of the high TCRbeta diversity seen at day 60 in some patients. Two months or so post-transplant, alpha-beta T cells reportedly derived from several hundred expanded graft clones.

This material consisted of PBMCs, mostly from graft donor cells, taken 360 days after TCRalphabeta/CD19-depleted stem cell transplant. The sequence derives from a male patient under 10 years old who had a stem cell transplant for acute myeloid leukemia, so the T cells may come from the graft donor.

For the CDR3, the DNA is TGCGCCAGCAGGCAAGGGGTTGGCACAGATACGCAGTATTTT. Translation gives CASRQGVGTDTQYF. The J gene is TRBJ2-3, the V gene TRBV5-1, with TRBD1 as a possible D gene (5 bases). Germline loops: CDR1 SGHRS, CDR2 YFSETQ. The length of the CDR3 is 14 residues. V lost 5 bases to trimming and J lost 1 base, with 11 bases between them.